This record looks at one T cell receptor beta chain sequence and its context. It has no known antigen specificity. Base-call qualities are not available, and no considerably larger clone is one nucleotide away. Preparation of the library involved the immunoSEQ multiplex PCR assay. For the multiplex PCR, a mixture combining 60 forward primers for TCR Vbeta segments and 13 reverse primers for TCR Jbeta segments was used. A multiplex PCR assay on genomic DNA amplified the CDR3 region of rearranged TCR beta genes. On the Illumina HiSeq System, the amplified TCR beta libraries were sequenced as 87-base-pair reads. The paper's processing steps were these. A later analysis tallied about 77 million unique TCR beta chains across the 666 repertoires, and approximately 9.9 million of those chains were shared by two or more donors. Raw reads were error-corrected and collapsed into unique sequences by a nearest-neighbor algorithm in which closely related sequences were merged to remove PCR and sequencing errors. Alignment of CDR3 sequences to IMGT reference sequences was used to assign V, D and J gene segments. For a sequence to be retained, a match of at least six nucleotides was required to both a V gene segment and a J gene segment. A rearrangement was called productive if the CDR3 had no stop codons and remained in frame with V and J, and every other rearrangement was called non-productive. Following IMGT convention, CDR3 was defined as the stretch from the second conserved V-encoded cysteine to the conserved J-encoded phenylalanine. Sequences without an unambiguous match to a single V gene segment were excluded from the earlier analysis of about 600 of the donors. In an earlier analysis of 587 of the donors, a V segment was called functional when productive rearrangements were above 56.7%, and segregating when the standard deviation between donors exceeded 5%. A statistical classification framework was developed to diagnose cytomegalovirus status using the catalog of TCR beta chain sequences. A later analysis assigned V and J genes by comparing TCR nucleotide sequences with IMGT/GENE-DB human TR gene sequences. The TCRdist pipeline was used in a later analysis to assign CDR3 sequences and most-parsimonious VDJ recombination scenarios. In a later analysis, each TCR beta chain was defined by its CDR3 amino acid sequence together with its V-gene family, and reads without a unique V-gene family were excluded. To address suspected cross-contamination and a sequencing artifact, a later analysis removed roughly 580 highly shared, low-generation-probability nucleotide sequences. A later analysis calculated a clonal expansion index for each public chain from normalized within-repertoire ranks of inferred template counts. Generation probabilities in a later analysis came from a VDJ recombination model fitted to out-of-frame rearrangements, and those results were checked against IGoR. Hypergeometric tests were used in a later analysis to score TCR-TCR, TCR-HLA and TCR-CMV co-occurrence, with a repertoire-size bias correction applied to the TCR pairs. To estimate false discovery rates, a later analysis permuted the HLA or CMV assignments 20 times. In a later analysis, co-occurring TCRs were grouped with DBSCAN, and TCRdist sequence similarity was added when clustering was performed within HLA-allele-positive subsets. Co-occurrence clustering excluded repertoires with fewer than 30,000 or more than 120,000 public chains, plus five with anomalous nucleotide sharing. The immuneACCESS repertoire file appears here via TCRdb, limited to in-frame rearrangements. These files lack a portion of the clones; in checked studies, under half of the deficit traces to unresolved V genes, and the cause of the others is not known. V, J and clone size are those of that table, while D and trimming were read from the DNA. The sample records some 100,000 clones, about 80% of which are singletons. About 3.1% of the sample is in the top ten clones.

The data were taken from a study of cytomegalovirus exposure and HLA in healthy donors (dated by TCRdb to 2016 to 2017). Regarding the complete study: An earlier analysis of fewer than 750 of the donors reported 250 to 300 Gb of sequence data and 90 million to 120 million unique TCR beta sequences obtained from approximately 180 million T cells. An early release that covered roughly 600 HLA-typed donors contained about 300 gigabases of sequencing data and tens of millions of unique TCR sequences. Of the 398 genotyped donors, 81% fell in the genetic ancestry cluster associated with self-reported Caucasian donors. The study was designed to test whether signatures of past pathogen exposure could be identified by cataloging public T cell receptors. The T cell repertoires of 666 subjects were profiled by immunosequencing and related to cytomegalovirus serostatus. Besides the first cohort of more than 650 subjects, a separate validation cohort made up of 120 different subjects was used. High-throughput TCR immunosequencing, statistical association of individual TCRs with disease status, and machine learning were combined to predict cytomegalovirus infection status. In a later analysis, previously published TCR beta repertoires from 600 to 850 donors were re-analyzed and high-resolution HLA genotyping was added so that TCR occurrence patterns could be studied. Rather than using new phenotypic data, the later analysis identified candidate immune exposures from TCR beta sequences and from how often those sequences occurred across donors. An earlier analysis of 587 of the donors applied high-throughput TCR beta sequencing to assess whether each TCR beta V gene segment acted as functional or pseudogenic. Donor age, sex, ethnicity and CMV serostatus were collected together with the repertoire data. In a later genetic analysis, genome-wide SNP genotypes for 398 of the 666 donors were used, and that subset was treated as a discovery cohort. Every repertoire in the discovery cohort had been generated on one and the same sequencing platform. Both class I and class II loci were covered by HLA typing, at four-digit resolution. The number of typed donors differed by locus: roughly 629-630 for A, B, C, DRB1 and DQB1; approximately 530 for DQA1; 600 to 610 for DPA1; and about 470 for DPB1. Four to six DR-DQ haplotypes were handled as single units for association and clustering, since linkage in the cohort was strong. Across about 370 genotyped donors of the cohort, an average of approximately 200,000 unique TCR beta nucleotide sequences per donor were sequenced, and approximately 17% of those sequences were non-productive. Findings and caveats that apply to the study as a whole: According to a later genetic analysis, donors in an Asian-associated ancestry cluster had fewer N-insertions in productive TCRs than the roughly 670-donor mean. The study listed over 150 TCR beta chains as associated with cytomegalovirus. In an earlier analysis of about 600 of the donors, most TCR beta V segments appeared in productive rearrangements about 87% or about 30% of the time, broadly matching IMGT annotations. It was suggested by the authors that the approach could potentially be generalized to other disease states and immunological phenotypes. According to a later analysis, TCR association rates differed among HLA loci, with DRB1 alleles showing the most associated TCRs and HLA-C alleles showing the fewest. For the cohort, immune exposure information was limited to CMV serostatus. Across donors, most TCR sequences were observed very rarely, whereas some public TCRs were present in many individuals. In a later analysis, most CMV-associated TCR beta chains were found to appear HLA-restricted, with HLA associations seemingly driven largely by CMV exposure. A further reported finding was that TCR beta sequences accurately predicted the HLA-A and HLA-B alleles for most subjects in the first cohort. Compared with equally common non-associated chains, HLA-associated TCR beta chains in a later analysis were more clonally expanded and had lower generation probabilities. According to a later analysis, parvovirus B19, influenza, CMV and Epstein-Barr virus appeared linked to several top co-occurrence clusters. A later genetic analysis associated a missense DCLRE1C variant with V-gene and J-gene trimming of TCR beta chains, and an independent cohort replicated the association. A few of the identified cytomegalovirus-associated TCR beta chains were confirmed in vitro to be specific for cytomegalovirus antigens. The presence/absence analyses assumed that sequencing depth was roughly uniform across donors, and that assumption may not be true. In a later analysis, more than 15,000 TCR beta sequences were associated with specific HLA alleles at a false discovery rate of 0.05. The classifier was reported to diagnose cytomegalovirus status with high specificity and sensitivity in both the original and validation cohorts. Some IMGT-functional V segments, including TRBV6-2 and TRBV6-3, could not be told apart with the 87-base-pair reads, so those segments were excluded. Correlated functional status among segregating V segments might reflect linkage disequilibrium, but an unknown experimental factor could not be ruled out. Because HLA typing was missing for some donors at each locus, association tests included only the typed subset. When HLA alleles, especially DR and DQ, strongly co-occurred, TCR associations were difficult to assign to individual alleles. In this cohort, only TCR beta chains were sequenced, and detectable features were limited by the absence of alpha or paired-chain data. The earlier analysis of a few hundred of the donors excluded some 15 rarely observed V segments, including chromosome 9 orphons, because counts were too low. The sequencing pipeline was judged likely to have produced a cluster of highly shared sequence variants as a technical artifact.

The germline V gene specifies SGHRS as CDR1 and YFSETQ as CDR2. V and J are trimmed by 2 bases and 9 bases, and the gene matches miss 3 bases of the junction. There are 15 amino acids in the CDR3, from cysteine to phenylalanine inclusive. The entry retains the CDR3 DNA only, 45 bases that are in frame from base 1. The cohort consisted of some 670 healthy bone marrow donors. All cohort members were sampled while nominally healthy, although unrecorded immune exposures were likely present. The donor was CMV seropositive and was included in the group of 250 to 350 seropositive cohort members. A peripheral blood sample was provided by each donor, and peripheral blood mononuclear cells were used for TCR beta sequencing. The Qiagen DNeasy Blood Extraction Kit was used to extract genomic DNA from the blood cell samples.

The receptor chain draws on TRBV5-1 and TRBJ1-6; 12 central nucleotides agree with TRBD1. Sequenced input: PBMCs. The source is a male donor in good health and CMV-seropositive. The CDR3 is CASSLGTGGTSPLHF. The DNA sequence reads TGCGCCAGCAGCTTAGGGACAGGGGGCACTTCACCCCTCCACTTT.